The sequence of this T cell receptor beta chain was determined in a study of blood T cell repertoires in COVID-19. Study-level information: PBMCs, B-cell-depleted T cells, or T cells were the source of the cDNA or gDNA that made up the material.

Sequencing was performed with immunoSEQ multiplex PCR; in TCRdb, only in-frame clones are kept and a portion is missing. The sample includes 350,000 to 450,000 clones, 91% of them seen just once. Trimming stripped 8 bases from V and 8 bases from J, with 12 bases between. Germline CDR1 LNHDA, CDR2 SQIVND (reference sequence). The CDR3 totals 12 residues. Study members were between about 18 and 100 years old and lived in 24 US regions. A COVID-19 case was met by exposed participants within 2 weeks before study entry. The receptor was derived from a woman aged 35 to 49 who had been exposed to COVID-19. The chain uses TRBV19 and TRBJ1-4; no reliable D call. Sequenced sample: PBMCs or T cells enriched from blood (not recorded which). CDR3 residues: CASGARGEKLFF. Written as DNA, the CDR3 is TGTGCCAGTGGAGCGCGGGGAGAAAAACTGTTTTTT.